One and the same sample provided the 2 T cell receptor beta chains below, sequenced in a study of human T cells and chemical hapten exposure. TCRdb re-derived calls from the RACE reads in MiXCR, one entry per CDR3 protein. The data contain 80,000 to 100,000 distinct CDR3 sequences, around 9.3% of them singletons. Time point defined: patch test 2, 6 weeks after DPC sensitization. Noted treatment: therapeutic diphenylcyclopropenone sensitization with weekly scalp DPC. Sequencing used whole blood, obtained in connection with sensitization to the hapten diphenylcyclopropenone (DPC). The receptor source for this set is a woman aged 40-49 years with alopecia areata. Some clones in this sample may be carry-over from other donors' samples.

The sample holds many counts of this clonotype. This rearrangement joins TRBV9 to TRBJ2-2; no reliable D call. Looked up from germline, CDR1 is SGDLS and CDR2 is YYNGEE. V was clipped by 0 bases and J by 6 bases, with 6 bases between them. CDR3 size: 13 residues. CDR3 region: CASSVGSAGELFF. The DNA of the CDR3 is TGTGCCAGCAGCGTAGGGAGCGCCGGGGAGCTGTTTTTT.

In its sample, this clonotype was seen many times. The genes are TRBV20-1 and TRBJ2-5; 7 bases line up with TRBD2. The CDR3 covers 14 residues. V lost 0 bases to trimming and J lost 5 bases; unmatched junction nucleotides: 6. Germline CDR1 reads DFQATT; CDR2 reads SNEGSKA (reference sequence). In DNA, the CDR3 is TGCAGTGCTAGAGATTACGGGAGGAAGGAGACCCAGTACTTC. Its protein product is CSARDYGRKETQYF.